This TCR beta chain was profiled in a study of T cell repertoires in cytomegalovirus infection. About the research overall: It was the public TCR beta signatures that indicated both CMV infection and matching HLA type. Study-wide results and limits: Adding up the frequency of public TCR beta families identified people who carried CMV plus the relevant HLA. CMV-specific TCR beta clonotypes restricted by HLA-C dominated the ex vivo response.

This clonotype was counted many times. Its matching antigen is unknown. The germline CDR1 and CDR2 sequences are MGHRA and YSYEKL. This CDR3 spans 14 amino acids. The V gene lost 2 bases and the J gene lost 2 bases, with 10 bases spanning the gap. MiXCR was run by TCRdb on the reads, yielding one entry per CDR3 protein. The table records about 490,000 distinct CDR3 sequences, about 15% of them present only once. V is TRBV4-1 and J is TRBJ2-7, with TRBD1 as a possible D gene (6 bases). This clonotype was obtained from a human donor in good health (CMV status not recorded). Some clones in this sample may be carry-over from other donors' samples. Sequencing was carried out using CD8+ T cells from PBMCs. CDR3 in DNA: TGCGCCAGCAGCCAATTCCAGGGGCCCTACGAGCAGTACTTC. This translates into CASSQFQGPYEQYF.